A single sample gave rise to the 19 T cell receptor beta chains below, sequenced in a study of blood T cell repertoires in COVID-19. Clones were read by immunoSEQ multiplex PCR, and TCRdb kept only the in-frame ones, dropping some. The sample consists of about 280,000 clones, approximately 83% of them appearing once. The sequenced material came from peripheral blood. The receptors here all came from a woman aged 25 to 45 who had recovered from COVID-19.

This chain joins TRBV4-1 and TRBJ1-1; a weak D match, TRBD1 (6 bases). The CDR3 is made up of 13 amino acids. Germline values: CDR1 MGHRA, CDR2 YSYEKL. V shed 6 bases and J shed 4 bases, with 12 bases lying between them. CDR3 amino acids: CASSPGVGTEAFF. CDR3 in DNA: TGCGCCAGCAGTCCAGGGGTGGGCACTGAAGCTTTCTTT.

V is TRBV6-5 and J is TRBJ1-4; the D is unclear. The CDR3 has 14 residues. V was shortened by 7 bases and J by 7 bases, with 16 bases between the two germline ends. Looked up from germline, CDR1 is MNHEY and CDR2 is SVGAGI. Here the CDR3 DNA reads TGTGCCAGCACCCGCGCTCCCGGAGGTGAAAAACTGTTTTTT. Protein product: CASTRAPGGEKLFF.

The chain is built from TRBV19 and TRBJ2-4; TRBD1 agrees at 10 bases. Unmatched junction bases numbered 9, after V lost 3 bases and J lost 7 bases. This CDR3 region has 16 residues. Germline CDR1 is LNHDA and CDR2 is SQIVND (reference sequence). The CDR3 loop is CASSIASGQGFNIQYF. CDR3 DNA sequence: TGTGCCAGTAGTATCGCTTCGGGACAGGGGTTCAACATTCAGTACTTC.

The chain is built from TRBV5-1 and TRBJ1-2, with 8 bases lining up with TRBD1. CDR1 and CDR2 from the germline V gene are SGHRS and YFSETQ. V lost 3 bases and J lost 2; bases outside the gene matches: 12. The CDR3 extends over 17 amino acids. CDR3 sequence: CASSSSPGTGLNYGYTF. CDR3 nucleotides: TGCGCCAGCAGCTCTTCCCCCGGGACAGGATTAAACTATGGCTACACCTTC. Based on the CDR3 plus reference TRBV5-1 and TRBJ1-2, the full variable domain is KAGVTQTPRYLIKTRGQQVTLSCSPISGHRSVSWYQQTPGQGLQFLFEYFSETQRNKGNFPGRFSGRQFSNSRSEMNVSTLELGDSALYLCASSSSPGTGLNYGYTFGSGTRLTVV.

The CDR3 sequence: CASSPGGPDTQYF. In DNA, the CDR3 is TGTGCCAGCAGCCCGGGGGGGCCAGATACGCAGTATTTT. The rearrangement links TRBV6-2 or TRBV6-3 to TRBJ2-3, with TRBD2 identical over 8 bases. This CDR3 comprises 13 residues. The V segment lost 6 bases and the J segment 4 bases; nucleotides outside the gene matches: 3. Germline values: CDR1 MNHEY, CDR2 SVGEGT.

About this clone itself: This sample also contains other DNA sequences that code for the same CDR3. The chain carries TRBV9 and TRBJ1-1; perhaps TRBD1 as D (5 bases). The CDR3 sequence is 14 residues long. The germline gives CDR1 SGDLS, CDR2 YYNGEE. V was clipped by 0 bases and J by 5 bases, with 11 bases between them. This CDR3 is CASSVVGGGTEAFF. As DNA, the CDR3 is TGTGCCAGCAGCGTAGTTGGGGGAGGAACTGAAGCTTTCTTT.

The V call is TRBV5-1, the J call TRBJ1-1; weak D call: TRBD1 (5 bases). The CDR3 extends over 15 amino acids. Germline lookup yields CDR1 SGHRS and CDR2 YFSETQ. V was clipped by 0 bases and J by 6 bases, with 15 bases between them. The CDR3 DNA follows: TGCGCCAGCAGCTTGGAGCTCGGGGGTCGGGCTGAAGCTTTCTTT. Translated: CASSLELGGRAEAFF.

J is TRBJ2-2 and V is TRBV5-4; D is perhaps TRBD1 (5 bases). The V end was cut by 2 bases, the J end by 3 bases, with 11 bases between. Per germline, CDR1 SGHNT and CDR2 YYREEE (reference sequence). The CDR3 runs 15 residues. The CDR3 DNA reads TGTGCCAGCAGCTTATTTATAGGGGACACCGGGGAGCTGTTTTTT. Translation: CASSLFIGDTGELFF.

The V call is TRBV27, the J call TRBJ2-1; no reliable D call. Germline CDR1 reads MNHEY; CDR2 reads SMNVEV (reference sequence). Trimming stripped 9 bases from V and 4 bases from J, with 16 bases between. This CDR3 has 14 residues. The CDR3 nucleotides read TGTGCCAGTACTGCGACACCCGGATACAATGAGCAGTTCTTC. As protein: CASTATPGYNEQFF.

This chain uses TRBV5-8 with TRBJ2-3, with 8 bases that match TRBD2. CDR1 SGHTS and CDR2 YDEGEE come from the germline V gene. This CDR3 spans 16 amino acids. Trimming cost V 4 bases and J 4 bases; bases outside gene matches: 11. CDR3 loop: CASSLGTSRIADTQYF. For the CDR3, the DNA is TGTGCCAGCAGCCTGGGGACTAGTAGGATCGCAGATACGCAGTATTTT.

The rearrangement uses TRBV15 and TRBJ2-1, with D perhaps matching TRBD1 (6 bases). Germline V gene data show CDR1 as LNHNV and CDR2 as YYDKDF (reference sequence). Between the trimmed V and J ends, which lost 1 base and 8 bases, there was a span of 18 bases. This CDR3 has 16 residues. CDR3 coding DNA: TGTGCCACCAGCAGAGTCGGCAGGGGAGATAAGGATGAGCAGTTCTTC. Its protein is CATSRVGRGDKDEQFF.

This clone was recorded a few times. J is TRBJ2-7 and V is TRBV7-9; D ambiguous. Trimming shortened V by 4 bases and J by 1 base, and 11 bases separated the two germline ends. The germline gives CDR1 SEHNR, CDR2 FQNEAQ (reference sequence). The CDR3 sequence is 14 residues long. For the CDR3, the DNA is TGTGCCAGCAGCTCTAACGACGGGTCCTACGAGCAGTACTTC. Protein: CASSSNDGSYEQYF.

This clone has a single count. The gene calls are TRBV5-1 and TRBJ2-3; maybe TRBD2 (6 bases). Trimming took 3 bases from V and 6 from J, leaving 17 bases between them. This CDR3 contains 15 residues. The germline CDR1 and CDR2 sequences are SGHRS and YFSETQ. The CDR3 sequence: CASSSLERVVDTQYF. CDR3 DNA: TGCGCCAGCAGCTCGCTAGAGCGGGTTGTTGATACGCAGTATTTT.

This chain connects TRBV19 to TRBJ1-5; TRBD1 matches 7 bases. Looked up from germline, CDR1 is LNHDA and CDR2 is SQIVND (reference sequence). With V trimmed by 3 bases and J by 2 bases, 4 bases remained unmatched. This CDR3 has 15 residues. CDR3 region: CASSIARGGNQPQHF. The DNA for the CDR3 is TGTGCCAGTAGTATTGCCAGGGGGGGCAATCAGCCCCAGCATTTT.

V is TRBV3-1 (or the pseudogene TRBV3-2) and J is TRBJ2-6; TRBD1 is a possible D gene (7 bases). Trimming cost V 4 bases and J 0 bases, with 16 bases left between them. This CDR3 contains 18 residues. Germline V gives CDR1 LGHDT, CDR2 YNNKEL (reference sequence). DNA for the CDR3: TGTGCCAGCAGCCCAGAAGGGCAGGGGGGCTCTGGGGCCAACGTCCTGACTTTC. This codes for CASSPEGQGGSGANVLTF.

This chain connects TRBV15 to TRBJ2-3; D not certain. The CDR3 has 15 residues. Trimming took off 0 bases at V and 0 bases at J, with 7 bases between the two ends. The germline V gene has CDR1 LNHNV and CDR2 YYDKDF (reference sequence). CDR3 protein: CATSRDNPSTDTQYF. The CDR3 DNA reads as TGTGCCACCAGCAGAGATAATCCTAGCACAGATACGCAGTATTTT.

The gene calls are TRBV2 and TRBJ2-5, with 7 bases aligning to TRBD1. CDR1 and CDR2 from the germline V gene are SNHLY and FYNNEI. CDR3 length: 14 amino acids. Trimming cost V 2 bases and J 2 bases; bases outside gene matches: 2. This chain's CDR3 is CASSEWDRQETQYF. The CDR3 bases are TGTGCCAGCAGTGAATGGGACAGACAAGAGACCCAGTACTTC. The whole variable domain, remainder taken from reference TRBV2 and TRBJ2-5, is EPEVTQTPSHQVTQMGQEVILRCVPISNHLYFYWYRQILGQKVEFLVSFYNNEISEKSEIFDDQFSVERPDGSNFTLKIRSTKLEDSAMYFCASSEWDRQETQYFGPGTRLLVL.

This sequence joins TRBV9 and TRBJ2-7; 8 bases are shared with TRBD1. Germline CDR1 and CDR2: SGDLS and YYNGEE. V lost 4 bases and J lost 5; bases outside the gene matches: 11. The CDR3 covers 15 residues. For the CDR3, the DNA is TGTGCCAGCAGCCCTAATTTGGACAGGGACCACGAGCAGTACTTC. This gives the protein CASSPNLDRDHEQYF.

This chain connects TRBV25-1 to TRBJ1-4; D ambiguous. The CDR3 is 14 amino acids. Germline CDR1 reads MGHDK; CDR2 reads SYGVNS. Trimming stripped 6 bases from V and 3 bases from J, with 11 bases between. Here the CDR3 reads CASSLNSPNEKLFF. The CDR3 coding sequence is TGTGCCAGCAGCCTGAACAGCCCTAATGAAAAACTGTTTTTT.